These 6 T cell receptor beta chains came from one sample sequenced in a study of regulatory T cells in long-lasting Graves disease. To make TCR beta libraries, researchers used iRepertoire HTBI primers and Arm-PCR of CDR3 regions. Each CDR3 protein gets one entry after TCRdb re-called the multiplex PCR reads with MiXCR. Of about 450,000 distinct CDR3 sequences detected, roughly a quarter appear once; the ten largest clones hold around 26%. Time point reported: persistent/refractory GD, antithyroid drugs over 5 years with positive TRAb. The authors made the TCR library using RNA they extracted from PBMCs. The input for sequencing was peripheral blood mononuclear cells (PBMCs), taken when the disease was refractory, from a patient treated with antithyroid drugs. The receptor set was obtained from a female donor with Graves disease.

This clonotype was seen at least ten times. This sequence joins TRBV12-3 or TRBV12-4 and TRBJ1-1, with D possibly TRBD1 on 6 matching bases. The CDR3 is 14 amino acids. The V end was cut by 3 bases, the J end by 3 bases, with 11 bases between. CDR3 loop: CASSFGAGDTEAFF. CDR3 nucleotide sequence: TGTGCCAGCAGTTTCGGGGCAGGGGACACTGAAGCTTTCTTT.

This clonotype occurred many times. This rearrangement joins TRBV28 to TRBJ1-1; 7 nucleotides match TRBD1. Trimming took 3 bases from V and 5 from J; bases not matched to a gene: 15. Germline-derived CDR1 and CDR2 are MDHEN and SYDVKM. The length of the CDR3 is 17 residues. CDR3 region: CASSLVRDSPWGTEAFF. The CDR3 DNA sequence: TGTGCCAGCAGTTTGGTGAGGGACAGCCCCTGGGGGACTGAAGCTTTCTTT.

The V and J genes are TRBV9 and TRBJ2-2, with 8 bases identical to TRBD1. The germline V gene encodes CDR1 SGDLS and CDR2 YYNGEE. V lost 2 bases, J lost 3 bases, and 9 bases stayed unmatched. This CDR3 spans 17 amino acids. The CDR3 here is CASSVHDRGGDTGELFF. The CDR3 DNA reads as TGTGCCAGCAGCGTCCACGACAGGGGAGGAGACACCGGGGAGCTGTTTTTT.

The genes are TRBV7-6 and TRBJ2-2, with D perhaps TRBD1 (6 bases). The CDR3 length is 15 residues. Per germline, CDR1 SGHVS and CDR2 FNYEAQ. V was pared by 5 bases and J by 3 bases, with 13 bases between. The CDR3 DNA reads TGTGCCAGCAGCCTCGACAGGATTGACACCGGGGAGCTGTTTTTT. This encodes CASSLDRIDTGELFF.

CDR3 region: CSARRTGSNQPQHF. CDR3 bases: TGCAGTGCTAGACGGACGGGTTCTAATCAGCCCCAGCATTTT. The genes are TRBV20-1 and TRBJ1-5, with D uncertain. Germline CDR1 and CDR2: DFQATT and SNEGSKA (reference sequence). Trimming cost V 2 bases and J 4 bases, with 12 bases left between them. This CDR3 is 14 amino acids long.

V and J are TRBV3-1 and TRBJ1-2; D is unresolved. Looked up from germline, CDR1 is LGHDT and CDR2 is YNNKEL (reference sequence). The CDR3 has 14 amino acids. Trimming stripped 1 base from V and 4 bases from J, with 10 bases between. In DNA, the CDR3 is TGTGCCAGCAGCCAAGTGGGAAGCTTCTATGGCTACACCTTC. It translates to CASSQVGSFYGYTF.